A selection of T cell receptor beta chains follows, all from one sample in a study of cytomegalovirus exposure and HLA in healthy donors. TCRdb's table, derived via immunoSEQ multiplex PCR, lists solely in-frame clones and lacks some. The table lists about 330,000 clones, about nine tenths of them singletons. The specimen was PBMCs. Receptors originate from a woman aged 25 to 45 in good health and CMV-seropositive. The CDR3 runs from the conserved cysteine through the conserved F or W. The D gene is left open where the match is weak. Some rows mark clone size as missing; the rest say once, few, many or name a class of expanded clone.

15,TRBD1,TRBV30,-,TRBJ1-5,CAWSVGRGGNQPQHF,TGTGCCTGGAGTGTAGGCAGGGGGGGCAATCAGCCCCAGCATTTT
15,-,TRBV28,once,TRBJ1-1,CASRGTVTANTEAFF,TGTGCCAGCAGGGGCACCGTAACGGCGAACACTGAAGCTTTCTTT
17,TRBD2,TRBV6-1,-,TRBJ2-2,CASSAQTSGLNTGELFF,TGTGCCAGCAGTGCTCAGACTAGCGGGTTAAACACCGGGGAGCTGTTTTTT
16,TRBD1,TRBV9,-,TRBJ1-2,CASSVGDRGLDYGYTF,TGTGCCAGCAGCGTAGGGGACAGGGGTCTGGACTATGGCTACACCTTC
16,TRBD1,TRBV4-3,-,TRBJ1-6,CASSPGGDRFNSPLHF,TGCGCCAGCAGCCCAGGGGGTGACCGCTTTAATTCACCCCTCCACTTT
18,-,TRBV7-2,-,TRBJ2-5,CASSFTRMSGGPRETQYF,TGTGCCAGCAGCTTCACTAGAATGTCGGGGGGCCCGAGGGAGACCCAGTACTTC
16,TRBD1,TRBV2,-,TRBJ1-2,CARLRQGGQGGYGYTF,TGTGCCAGACTTCGACAGGGAGGGCAAGGGGGATATGGCTACACCTTC
15,-,TRBV9,-,TRBJ2-7,CASSVLSFELYEQYF,TGTGCCAGCAGCGTACTGAGTTTTGAGCTCTACGAGCAGTACTTC
12,-,TRBV29-1,-,TRBJ2-1,CSVEDRDSEQFF,TGCAGCGTTGAAGATCGAGATAGTGAGCAGTTCTTC
17,-,TRBV27,-,TRBJ2-7,CASSSTILTQRSYEQYF,TGTGCCAGCAGTTCGACTATCCTGACGCAGCGGTCCTACGAGCAGTACTTC
14,-,TRBV7-9,-,TRBJ1-1,CASRLSPRATEAFF,TGTGCCAGCAGATTGTCTCCGCGGGCTACTGAAGCTTTCTTT
11,-,TRBV14,-,TRBJ2-7,CASSRDYEQYF,TGTGCCAGCAGCCGTGACTACGAGCAGTACTTC
15,TRBD2,TRBV9,-,TRBJ2-3,CASSALAANTDTQYF,TGTGCCAGCAGCGCCCTAGCGGCTAACACAGATACGCAGTATTTT
15,TRBD2,TRBV6-5,once,TRBJ2-1,CASSYQGTSFDEQFF,TGTGCCAGCAGTTACCAGGGGACTAGCTTCGATGAGCAGTTCTTC
16,TRBD1,TRBV10-3,-,TRBJ1-2,CAISEPLTGGRYGYTF,TGTGCCATCAGTGAGCCCTTGACAGGGGGCAGGTATGGCTACACCTTC
14,-,TRBV9,-,TRBJ1-1,CASSVAGASTEAFF,TGTGCCAGCAGCGTAGCGGGGGCGAGCACTGAAGCTTTCTTT
15,-,TRBV5-4,once,TRBJ2-7,CASSSYRGNEYEQYF,TGTGCCAGCAGCTCGTACCGGGGGAATGAATACGAGCAGTACTTC
15,-,TRBV5-1,-,TRBJ2-7,CASGPEGGFFYEQYF,TGCGCCAGCGGCCCAGAGGGGGGTTTCTTCTACGAGCAGTACTTC
15,-,TRBV27,-,TRBJ2-1,CASSLSSPPYNEQFF,TGTGCCAGCAGTTTAAGTTCCCCACCCTACAATGAGCAGTTCTTC
17,TRBD2,TRBV7-2,-,TRBJ2-7,CASSLATSGGAGYEQYF,TGTGCCAGCAGCTTAGCTACTAGCGGGGGGGCCGGGTACGAGCAGTACTTC
12,-,TRBV19,-,TRBJ1-1,CASSITGSEAFF,TGTGCCAGTAGTATAACGGGTAGCGAAGCTTTCTTT
17,-,TRBV21-1,-,TRBJ1-1,CASSKRPARGGNTEAFF,TGTGCCAGCAGCAAACGACCTGCCAGGGGGGGGAACACTGAAGCTTTCTTT
14,-,TRBV29-1,-,TRBJ2-7,CSVEKPGQGYEQYF,TGCAGCGTTGAGAAACCGGGACAAGGCTACGAGCAGTACTTC
20,-,TRBV28,-,TRBJ2-3,CARTDKGGDCRTPSTDTQYF,TGTGCCAGGACAGACAAGGGGGGGGACTGCCGAACGCCTAGCACAGATACGCAGTATTTT
14,-,TRBV9,-,TRBJ2-3,CASSVDSPGDTQYF,TGTGCCAGCAGCGTAGACAGCCCTGGTGATACGCAGTATTTT
14,-,TRBV19,-,TRBJ1-2,CASSESPGSYGYTF,TGTGCCAGTAGCGAATCACCCGGGTCCTATGGCTACACCTTC
13,-,TRBV2,-,TRBJ2-4,CASSFTEKNIQYF,TGTGCCAGCAGTTTTACGGAGAAAAACATTCAGTACTTC
18,-,TRBV4-3,-,TRBJ2-2,CASSQESRGPESTGELFF,TGCGCCAGCAGCCAAGAATCCCGGGGACCCGAGAGCACCGGGGAGCTGTTTTTT
14,TRBD1,TRBV27,-,TRBJ2-1,CASSRDRVGNEQFF,TGTGCCAGCAGTCGGGACAGGGTGGGCAATGAGCAGTTCTTC
17,-,TRBV5-6,-,TRBJ1-4,CASSLARGVPGNEKLFF,TGTGCCAGCAGCTTGGCCCGGGGTGTCCCCGGAAATGAAAAACTGTTTTTT
18,TRBD2,TRBV7-2,-,TRBJ2-4,CASSHGTSGRMTKNIQYF,TGTGCCAGCAGTCACGGGACTAGCGGGAGAATGACCAAAAACATTCAGTACTTC
14,-,TRBV29-1,-,TRBJ1-5,CSDVHDSRNQPQHF,TGCAGCGACGTTCATGACAGTCGGAATCAGCCCCAGCATTTT
14,-,TRBV6-1,-,TRBJ1-2,CASSGGRNTHGYTF,TGTGCCAGCAGTGGGGGGCGGAACACTCATGGCTACACCTTC
12,-,TRBV11-3,-,TRBJ2-1,CASSLDTDEQFF,TGTGCCAGCAGCTTAGATACGGATGAGCAGTTCTTC
14,-,TRBV25-1,-,TRBJ1-1,CASSIRGRNTEAFF,TGTGCCAGCAGTATCAGGGGCCGGAACACTGAAGCTTTCTTT
17,TRBD1,TRBV28,once,TRBJ1-5,CASSLFGRGSANQPQHF,TGTGCCAGCAGTTTATTCGGCAGGGGGAGTGCTAATCAGCCCCAGCATTTT
13,-,TRBV6-4,few,TRBJ2-1,CASSDRPSNEQFF,TGTGCCAGCAGTGACCGACCTAGCAATGAGCAGTTCTTC
15,TRBD2,TRBV15,-,TRBJ2-1,CATSTLAGVGDEQFF,TGTGCCACCAGCACCTTAGCGGGAGTAGGCGATGAGCAGTTCTTC
12,-,TRBV12-5,-,TRBJ2-3,CASGLGWDTQYF,TGTGCTAGTGGTTTGGGGTGGGATACGCAGTATTTT
14,-,TRBV30,few,TRBJ2-5,CAWSRVGSGETQYF,TGTGCCTGGAGTCGAGTAGGGAGCGGGGAGACCCAGTACTTC
15,TRBD2,TRBV5-1,-,TRBJ2-1,CASSAGGRGYNEQFF,TGCGCCAGCAGCGCGGGGGGCCGGGGTTACAATGAGCAGTTCTTC
12,-,TRBV28,-,TRBJ1-2,CASSLNLYGYTF,TGTGCCAGCAGTTTGAACCTCTATGGCTACACCTTC
15,TRBD2,TRBV29-1,-,TRBJ2-2,CSVVAGGTNTGELFF,TGCAGCGTTGTAGCGGGAGGGACGAACACCGGGGAGCTGTTTTTT
18,-,TRBV5-4,-,TRBJ2-2,CASKARSGPTSNTGELFF,TGTGCCAGCAAGGCCCGGTCGGGACCTACTTCGAACACCGGGGAGCTGTTTTTT
13,-,TRBV30,-,TRBJ2-7,CAWGGGLGYEQYF,TGTGCCTGGGGAGGAGGGCTCGGGTACGAGCAGTACTTC
14,-,TRBV11-2,-,TRBJ2-7,CASSFLRDGYEQYF,TGTGCCAGCAGCTTCTTACGGGACGGCTACGAGCAGTACTTC
14,-,TRBV4-1,-,TRBJ2-1,CASSQAGSSYEQFF,TGCGCCAGCAGCCAAGCAGGGAGCAGCTATGAGCAGTTCTTC
12,TRBD1,TRBV25-1,-,TRBJ1-2,CASSDRGYGYTF,TGTGCCAGCAGTGACAGGGGGTACGGCTACACCTTC
16,-,TRBV5-6,-,TRBJ2-1,CASSLDSSMRGNEQFF,TGTGCCAGCAGCTTGGATTCGTCTATGAGGGGCAATGAGCAGTTCTTC
11,-,TRBV2,-,TRBJ2-7,CARGSTYEQYF,TGTGCCAGGGGATCCACCTACGAGCAGTACTTC
13,-,TRBV18,-,TRBJ2-7,CASSPGQIVEQYF,TGTGCCAGCTCACCGGGACAAATCGTCGAGCAGTACTTC
14,TRBD1,TRBV5-6,-,TRBJ1-5,CASRKTGEGQPQHF,TGTGCCAGCAGAAAAACAGGGGAGGGTCAGCCCCAGCATTTT
14,TRBD2,TRBV7-2,-,TRBJ2-1,CASSAGDQNNEQFF,TGTGCCAGCAGCGCGGGGGATCAGAATAATGAGCAGTTCTTC
13,TRBD1,TRBV28,-,TRBJ2-7,CASQTGGSYEQYF,TGTGCCAGCCAAACAGGGGGCTCCTACGAGCAGTACTTC
13,-,TRBV5-1,-,TRBJ1-2,CASSLTGDYGYTF,TGCGCCAGCAGCTTGACAGGTGACTATGGCTACACCTTC